A selection of T cell receptor beta chains follows, all from one sample in a study of chemoradiotherapy in HPV16-positive cancers. Using immunoSEQ multiplex PCR, the repertoire was profiled, and TCRdb retains in-frame clones only, with some absent. The table shows some 20,000 clones, with approximately 80% occurring only once. The specimen was blood, collected from a patient who underwent chemoradiotherapy. These receptors came from a human donor with HPV-associated anogenital cancer. The CDR3 runs from the conserved cysteine through the conserved F or W. Fields, in order: J gene, D gene, clone size, V gene, CDR3 DNA, CDR3 protein. The D gene is left open where the match is weak. The size of a clone is reported for some rows only, either as once, few or many, or as a class for expanded clones.

TRBJ2-3 | . | few | TRBV18 | TGTGCCAGCTCACCAGCCGGACTGCTATATTTT | CASSPAGLLYF
TRBJ1-4 | . | once | TRBV2 | TGTGCCAGCAGGCCTCTCGCAAATGAAAAACTGTTTTTT | CASRPLANEKLFF
TRBJ1-5 | . | . | TRBV5-4 | TGTGCCAGCAGCCAAGATCTAACTAGCAATCAGCCCCAGCATTTT | CASSQDLTSNQPQHF
TRBJ2-3 | . | . | TRBV11-3 | TGTGCCAGCAAAGGACAGTCCACAGATACGCAGTATTTT | CASKGQSTDTQYF
TRBJ1-2 | . | few | TRBV15 | TGTGCCACCAGCAGAGATCTTTACAGGCCATATGGCTACACCTTC | CATSRDLYRPYGYTF
TRBJ2-3 | . | . | TRBV5-4 | TGTGCCAGCAGCTCTTTAGAGGACAGATGGACTAGCACAGATACGCAGTATTTT | CASSSLEDRWTSTDTQYF
TRBJ2-3 | . | . | TRBV18 | TGTGCCAGCTCATCCTCCGGGATCACCACAGATACGCAGTATTTT | CASSSSGITTDTQYF
TRBJ1-1 | . | . | TRBV27 | TGTGCCAGCAGTTTATCTAGGGATTGGACTGAAGCTTTCTTT | CASSLSRDWTEAFF
TRBJ2-7 | TRBD2 | . | TRBV11-2 | TGTGCCAGCAGCTTAGACGGAGCGGGGATTGACGAGCAGTACTTC | CASSLDGAGIDEQYF
TRBJ1-2 | TRBD1 | . | TRBV5-4 | TGTGCCAGCAGCTTGACAGGGGGTAATAACTATGGCTACACCTTC | CASSLTGGNNYGYTF
TRBJ2-1 | TRBD1 | once | TRBV7-7 | TGTGCCAGCAGCTTGGGGACAGACAATGAGCAGTTCTTC | CASSLGTDNEQFF